What follows are 23 T cell receptor beta chains derived from one specimen sequenced in a study of human T cells and chemical hapten exposure. MiXCR, run by TCRdb on the RACE reads, gives a single entry per CDR3 protein. The table lists 84,000 or so distinct CDR3 sequences, around 9.6% of them singletons. The time point is: patch test 2, 6 weeks after DPC sensitization. Indicated treatment: therapeutic diphenylcyclopropenone sensitization with weekly scalp DPC. The input for sequencing was whole blood, taken in connection with sensitization to the hapten diphenylcyclopropenone (DPC). These receptors all stem from a woman in her thirties with alopecia areata. Some clones in this sample may be carry-over from other donors' samples.

This clonotype occurred a few times. The V and J genes are TRBV7-9 and TRBJ1-6, with D maybe TRBD1 (5 bases). V was shortened by 2 bases and J by 7 bases, with 15 bases between the two germline ends. CDR3 length: 16 amino acids. Per the germline V gene, CDR1 is SEHNR and CDR2 is FQNEAQ (reference sequence). CDR3 sequence reads: CASSLNSRGLNSPLHF. The CDR3 DNA is TGTGCCAGCAGCTTAAATTCTAGGGGCCTGAATTCACCCCTCCACTTT.

Many counts were recorded for this clonotype. The CDR3 coding sequence is TGTGCCAGCAGTTACTCACGGACAGACCAAGAGACCCAGTACTTC. Translation gives CASSYSRTDQETQYF. The genes are TRBV6-2 or TRBV6-3 and TRBJ2-5, with D perhaps TRBD1 (6 bases). The germline CDR1 and CDR2 sequences are MNHEY and SVGEGT. V was trimmed by 0 bases and J by 0 bases, leaving 8 bases between them. The CDR3 consists of 15 residues.

This clonotype was recorded at least ten times. In DNA form, the CDR3 reads TGTGCCACCAGTGATTCCGGGACTCCCCGAGGGTATGCCGGGGAGCTGTTTTTT. Protein: CATSDSGTPRGYAGELFF. This chain joins TRBV24-1 and TRBJ2-2; tentative D call: TRBD2 (6 bases). The CDR3 runs to 18 residues. Germline V gene lookup returns CDR1 KGHDR and CDR2 SFDVKD. The V gene lost 2 bases and the J gene lost 6 bases, with 21 bases spanning the gap.

This clonotype was recorded at least ten times. This chain connects TRBV7-2 to TRBJ1-2; D not resolved. CDR1 is SGHTA and CDR2 is FQGNSA in the germline V gene. The CDR3 loop spans 13 amino acids. Trimming left V 3 bases short and J 8 bases short, with 13 bases between. The CDR3 loop reads CASSFDLTQGYTF. CDR3 nucleotide sequence: TGTGCCAGCAGCTTTGATCTTACCCAGGGCTACACCTTC.

Ten or more counts support this clonotype. The J gene is TRBJ2-5, the V gene TRBV20-1; 9 positions match TRBD1. The CDR3 is made up of 16 amino acids. The germline CDR1 and CDR2 sequences are DFQATT and SNEGSKA (reference sequence). The junction had 8 bases not matched to a gene; V was cut back by 2 bases and J by 1 base. This CDR3 is CSARTGTGKTQETQYF. The CDR3 nucleotides are TGCAGTGCTAGAACCGGGACAGGGAAGACCCAAGAGACCCAGTACTTC.

This clonotype was picked up many times. The V call is TRBV18, the J call TRBJ2-5; D uncertain. V lost 2 bases and J lost 0, with 10 bases in between. The germline CDR1 and CDR2 sequences are KGHSH and LQKENI. This CDR3 is 15 amino acids long. In DNA form, the CDR3 reads TGTGCCAGCTCACCAAATTCTGGCCACCAAGAGACCCAGTACTTC. This gives the protein CASSPNSGHQETQYF.

V and J are TRBV5-1 and TRBJ2-7; 9 nucleotides line up with TRBD1. This CDR3 region has 14 residues. Germline CDR1 is SGHRS and CDR2 is YFSETQ. Unmatched junction bases numbered 5, after V lost 4 bases and J lost 3 bases. In nucleotides, the CDR3 is TGCGCCAGCAGCAGACAGGGGGAGGACTACGAGCAGTACTTC. It is translated as CASSRQGEDYEQYF. The full variable domain, in which reference TRBV5-1 and TRBJ2-7 provide the parts outside the CDR3, is KAGVTQTPRYLIKTRGQQVTLSCSPISGHRSVSWYQQTPGQGLQFLFEYFSETQRNKGNFPGRFSGRQFSNSRSEMNVSTLELGDSALYLCASSRQGEDYEQYFGPGTRLTVT.

This clonotype was seen ten or more times. The chain couples TRBV19 to TRBJ2-6, with TRBD1 as a possible D gene (6 bases). The CDR3 has 16 residues. V dropped 6 bases and J dropped 4 bases, with 16 bases sitting between them. The germline CDR1 and CDR2 sequences are LNHDA and SQIVND (reference sequence). This CDR3 reads CASRQGGTAGANVLTF. In DNA form, the CDR3 reads TGTGCCAGTAGACAAGGGGGAACGGCGGGGGCCAACGTCCTGACTTTC. Combining the CDR3 with reference TRBV19 and TRBJ2-6 gives the whole variable domain DGGITQSPKYLFRKEGQNVTLSCEQNLNHDAMYWYRQDPGQGLRLIYYSQIVNDFQKGDIAEGYSVSREKKESFPLTVTSAQKNPTAFYLCASRQGGTAGANVLTFGAGSRLTVL.

This clonotype was counted between two and nine times. The chain couples TRBV6-1 to TRBJ1-2; TRBD1 matches 8 bases. The junction had 7 bases not matched to a gene; V was cut back by 7 bases and J by 0 bases. The CDR3 has 15 amino acids. CDR1 is MNHNS and CDR2 is SASEGT in the germline V gene. Written as DNA, the CDR3 is TGTGCCAGCAACAACCAGGGGGCCGCTAACTATGGCTACACCTTC. It yields the protein CASNNQGAANYGYTF.

Only a few counts were recorded for this clonotype. The chain recombines TRBV12-3 or TRBV12-4 with TRBJ1-6; D unresolved. The V end was cut by 3 bases, the J end by 0 bases, with 6 bases between. CDR3 length: 15 residues. CDR3 sequence (DNA): TGTGCCAGCAGTTTCAAGAGCTCCTATAATTCACCCCTCCACTTT. Translating gives CASSFKSSYNSPLHF.

This clonotype was seen a few times. The chain carries TRBV29-1 and TRBJ2-2; 10 bases agree with TRBD2. V dropped 6 bases and J dropped 6; count of bases not matched to a gene: 13. The CDR3 is 16 residues long. The V gene's germline CDR1 is SQVTM and CDR2 ANQGSEA. This CDR3 is CSVILAGVVYSGELFF. The CDR3, as DNA: TGCAGCGTAATCCTAGCGGGGGTTGTTTATTCCGGGGAGCTGTTTTTT.

This chain joins TRBV6-1 and TRBJ1-6; possibly TRBD1 for D (5 bases). The CDR3 has 18 amino acids. The germline V and J ends were trimmed by 0 bases and 9 bases, with 21 bases remaining between them. Germline lookup yields CDR1 MNHNS and CDR2 SASEGT. The CDR3 region has the DNA TGTGCCAGCAGTGAAGCGCCCCTTTCGGGACCCAATCGTTCACCCCTCCACTTT. It specifies CASSEAPLSGPNRSPLHF.

The table lists this clonotype with many counts. This chain links TRBV7-3 with TRBJ1-5; no clear D. The V end lost 1 base, the J end lost 2 bases, and 21 bases lay between the germline ends. Germline assignment: CDR1 SGHTA and CDR2 FQGTGA. CDR3 length: 19 amino acids. CDR3 protein: CASSLNLGGLRVRNQPQHF. CDR3 nucleotides: TGTGCCAGCAGCTTAAATCTAGGAGGACTACGCGTGCGCAATCAGCCCCAGCATTTT.

This clonotype has only a few counts. This chain joins TRBV3-1 and TRBJ2-1; perhaps TRBD1 as D (5 bases). V lost 1 base to trimming and J lost 10 bases, with 11 bases between them. This CDR3 has 13 residues. Germline CDR1 is LGHDT and CDR2 is YNNKEL (reference sequence). The CDR3 sequence is CASSQGTPPEQFF. In nucleotides, the CDR3 is TGTGCCAGCAGCCAAGGGACACCTCCCGAGCAGTTCTTC.

There are many counts of this clonotype. The V and J genes are TRBV18 and TRBJ1-5; 7 nucleotides match TRBD1. Germline V gives CDR1 KGHSH, CDR2 LQKENI. V dropped 5 bases and J dropped 0; count of bases not matched to a gene: 7. This CDR3 spans 16 amino acids. The CDR3 nucleotides read TGTGCCAGCTCAGTGACAGGGTCCAGTAGCAATCAGCCCCAGCATTTT. Amino acid sequence: CASSVTGSSSNQPQHF.

There are many counts of this clonotype. The rearrangement links TRBV10-3 to TRBJ2-1; 10 bases align to TRBD1. V was pared by 0 bases and J by 9 bases, with 8 bases of the junction left unmatched. The CDR3 totals 16 residues. In germline, CDR1 is ENHRY, CDR2 SYGVKD. CDR3 protein: CAISESAGQGYGEQFF. For the CDR3, the DNA is TGTGCCATCAGTGAGTCGGCGGGACAGGGGTACGGTGAGCAGTTCTTC.

This sequence joins TRBV28 and TRBJ1-5; TRBD1 matches at 8 bases. Germline trimming cut 3 bases from V and 4 bases from J; bases unmatched to any gene: 5. The CDR3 length is 15 residues. Germline V gives CDR1 MDHEN, CDR2 SYDVKM. The CDR3 DNA follows: TGTGCCAGCAGTTTTGCGACAGGGGTTAATCAGCCCCAGCATTTT. Translated, it gives CASSFATGVNQPQHF.

This clonotype was recorded a few times. This sequence joins TRBV29-1 and TRBJ1-1; no clear D gene. Per germline, CDR1 SQVTM and CDR2 ANQGSEA. Trimming pared 8 bases from V and 0 bases from J, leaving 13 bases between. The CDR3 is 13 amino acids. The CDR3 reads CSSNSLLNTEAFF. Here the CDR3 DNA reads TGCAGCTCGAATAGTCTACTGAACACTGAAGCTTTCTTT.

This clonotype was seen at least ten times. V gene TRBV7-9 combines with J gene TRBJ2-7; D uncertain. V was shortened by 2 bases and J by 6 bases, with 11 bases between the two germline ends. The CDR3 totals 13 residues. The V gene's germline CDR1 is SEHNR and CDR2 FQNEAQ (reference sequence). The chain's CDR3 is CASSLLMYPEQYF. The DNA of the CDR3 is TGTGCCAGCAGCTTACTTATGTACCCCGAGCAGTACTTC.

This clonotype was recorded at least ten times. The chain carries TRBV3-1 and TRBJ2-1; D is perhaps TRBD1 (5 bases). The germline V gene encodes CDR1 LGHDT and CDR2 YNNKEL (reference sequence). The CDR3 totals 17 residues. V was trimmed by 0 bases and J by 5 bases, leaving 17 bases between them. DNA for the CDR3: TGTGCCAGCAGCCAAGATTGGGGCGCCAGGGCAAACAATGAGCAGTTCTTC. It specifies CASSQDWGARANNEQFF.

This clonotype was picked up a small number of times. The genes are TRBV28 and TRBJ1-3; TRBD1 might be the D (5 bases). This CDR3 is built from 13 residues. Germline values: CDR1 MDHEN, CDR2 SYDVKM. Trimming took 4 bases from V and 8 from J, leaving 12 bases between them. The CDR3 bases are TGTGCCAGCAGTTCCCAGGGAGTCGACACCATATATTTT. This gives the protein CASSSQGVDTIYF.

This clonotype was seen ten or more times. The rearrangement links TRBV29-1 to TRBJ2-3, with 8 positions matching TRBD2. The CDR3 length is 15 residues. J was trimmed by 2 bases and V by 4 bases; bases with no gene match: 8. Per the germline V gene, CDR1 is SQVTM and CDR2 is ANQGSEA. CDR3 DNA: TGCAGCGTTGGGCCAGCGGGAGCACTCACAGATACGCAGTATTTT. It specifies CSVGPAGALTDTQYF.

This clonotype was recorded many times. J is TRBJ2-1 and V is TRBV3-1, with 9 bases lining up with TRBD2. The CDR3 is 17 residues long. V was clipped by 2 bases and J by 3 bases; unmatched bases: 8. Germline V gene sequence: CDR1 LGHDT, CDR2 YNNKEL (reference sequence). CDR3 in amino acids: CASSQPSAGGFYNEQFF. The DNA for the CDR3 is TGTGCCAGCAGCCAACCATCAGCGGGAGGTTTCTACAATGAGCAGTTCTTC.